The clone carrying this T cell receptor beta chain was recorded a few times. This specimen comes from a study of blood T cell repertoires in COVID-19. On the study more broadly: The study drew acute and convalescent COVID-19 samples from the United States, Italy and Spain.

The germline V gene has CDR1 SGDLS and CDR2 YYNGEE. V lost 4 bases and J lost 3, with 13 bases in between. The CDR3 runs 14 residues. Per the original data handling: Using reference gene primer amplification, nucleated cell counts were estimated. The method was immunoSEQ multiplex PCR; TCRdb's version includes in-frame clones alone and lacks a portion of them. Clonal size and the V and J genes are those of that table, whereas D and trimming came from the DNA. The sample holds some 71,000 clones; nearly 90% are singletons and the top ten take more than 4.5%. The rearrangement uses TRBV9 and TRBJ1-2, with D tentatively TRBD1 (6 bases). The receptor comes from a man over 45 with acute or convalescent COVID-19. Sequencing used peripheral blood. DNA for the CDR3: TGTGCCAGCAGCCCCGGGGGGACATACTATGGCTACACCTTC. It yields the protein CASSPGGTYYGYTF.